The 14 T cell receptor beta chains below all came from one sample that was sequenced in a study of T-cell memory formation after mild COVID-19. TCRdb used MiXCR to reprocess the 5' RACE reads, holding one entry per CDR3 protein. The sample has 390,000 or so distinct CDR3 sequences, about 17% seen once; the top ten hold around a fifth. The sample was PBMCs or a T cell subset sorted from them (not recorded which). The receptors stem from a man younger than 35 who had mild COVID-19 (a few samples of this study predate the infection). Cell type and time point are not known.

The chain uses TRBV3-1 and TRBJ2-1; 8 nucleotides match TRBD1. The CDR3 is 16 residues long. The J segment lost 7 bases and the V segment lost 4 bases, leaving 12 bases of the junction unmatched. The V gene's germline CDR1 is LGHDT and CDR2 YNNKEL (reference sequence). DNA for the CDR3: TGTGCCAGCAGCCCCTCGACAGGGGTCGCCGGAAATGAGCAGTTCTTC. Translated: CASSPSTGVAGNEQFF.

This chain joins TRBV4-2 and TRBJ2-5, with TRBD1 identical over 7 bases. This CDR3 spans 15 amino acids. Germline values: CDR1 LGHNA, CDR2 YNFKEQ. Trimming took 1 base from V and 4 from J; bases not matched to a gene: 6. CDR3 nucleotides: TGTGCCAGCAGCCAAGCCCGGACAGGAACAGAGACCCAGTACTTC. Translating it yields CASSQARTGTETQYF.

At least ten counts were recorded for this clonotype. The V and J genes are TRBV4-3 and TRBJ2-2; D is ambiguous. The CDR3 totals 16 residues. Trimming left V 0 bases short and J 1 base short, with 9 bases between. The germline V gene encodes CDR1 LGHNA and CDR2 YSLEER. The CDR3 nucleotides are TGCGCCAGCAGCCAAGATAGGAGCGAGAACACCGGGGAGCTGTTTTTT. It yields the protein CASSQDRSENTGELFF.

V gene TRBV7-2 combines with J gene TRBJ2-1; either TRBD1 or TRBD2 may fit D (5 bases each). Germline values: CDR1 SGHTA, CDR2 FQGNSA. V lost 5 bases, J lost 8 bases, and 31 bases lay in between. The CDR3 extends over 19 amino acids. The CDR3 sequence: CASSPRNRFLTPLGDEQFF. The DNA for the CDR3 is TGTGCCAGCAGCCCTCGGAACAGGTTCCTAACCCCGTTGGGAGATGAGCAGTTCTTC.

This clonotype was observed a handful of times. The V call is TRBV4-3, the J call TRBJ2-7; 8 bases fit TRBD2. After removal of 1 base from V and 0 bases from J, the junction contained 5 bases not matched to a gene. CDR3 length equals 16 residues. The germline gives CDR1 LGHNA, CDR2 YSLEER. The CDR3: CASSQGKRGSSYEQYV. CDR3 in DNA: TGCGCCAGCAGCCAAGGCAAGCGGGGGAGCTCCTACGAGCAGTACGTC.

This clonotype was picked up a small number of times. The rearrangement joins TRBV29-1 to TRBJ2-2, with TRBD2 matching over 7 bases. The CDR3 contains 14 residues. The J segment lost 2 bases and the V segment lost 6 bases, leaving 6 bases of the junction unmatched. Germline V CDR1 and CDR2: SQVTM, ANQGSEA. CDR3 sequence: CSVESGDNTGELFF. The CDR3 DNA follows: TGCAGCGTCGAAAGCGGGGACAACACCGGGGAGCTGTTTTTT.

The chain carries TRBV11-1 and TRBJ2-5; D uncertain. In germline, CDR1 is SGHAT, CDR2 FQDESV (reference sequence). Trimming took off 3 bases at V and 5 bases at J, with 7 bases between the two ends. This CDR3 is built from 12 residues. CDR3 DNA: TGTGCCAGCAGCTTTCGGTTTGAGACCCAGTACTTC. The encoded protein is CASSFRFETQYF.

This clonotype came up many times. DNA of the CDR3: TGCGCCAGCAGCCCGAACCGAGGGGAGACCCAGTACTTC. Translated: CASSPNRGETQYF. The chain has TRBV4-3 and TRBJ2-5; TRBD2 is a possible D gene (5 bases). Trimming took 4 bases from V and 5 from J, leaving 11 bases between them. The V gene's germline CDR1 is LGHNA and CDR2 YSLEER. The CDR3 is 13 residues long.

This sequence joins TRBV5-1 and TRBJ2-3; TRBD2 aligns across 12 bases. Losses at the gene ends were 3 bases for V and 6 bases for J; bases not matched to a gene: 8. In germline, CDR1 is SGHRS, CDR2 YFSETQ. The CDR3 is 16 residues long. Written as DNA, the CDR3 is TGCGCCAGCAGCTCAGGACTAGCGGGGCTTAGGGATACGCAGTATTTT. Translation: CASSSGLAGLRDTQYF.

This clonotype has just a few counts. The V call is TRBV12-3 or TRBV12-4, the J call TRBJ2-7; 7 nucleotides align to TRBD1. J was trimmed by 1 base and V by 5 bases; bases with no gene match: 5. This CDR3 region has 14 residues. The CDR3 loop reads CASSPRQGSYEQYF. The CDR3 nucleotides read TGTGCCAGCAGTCCCCGACAGGGATCCTACGAGCAGTACTTC.

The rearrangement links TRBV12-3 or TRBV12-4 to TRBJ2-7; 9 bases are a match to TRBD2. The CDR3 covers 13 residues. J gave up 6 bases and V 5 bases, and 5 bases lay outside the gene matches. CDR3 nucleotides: TGTGCCAGCAGTATCACTAGCGGGCGCGAGCAGTACGTC. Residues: CASSITSGREQYV.

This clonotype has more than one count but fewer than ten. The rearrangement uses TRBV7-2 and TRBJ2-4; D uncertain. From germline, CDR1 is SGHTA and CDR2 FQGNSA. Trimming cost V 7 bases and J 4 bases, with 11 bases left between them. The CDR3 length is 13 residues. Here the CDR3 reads CASKGSQKNIQYF. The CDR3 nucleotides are TGTGCCAGCAAAGGTTCCCAGAAAAACATTCAGTACTTC.

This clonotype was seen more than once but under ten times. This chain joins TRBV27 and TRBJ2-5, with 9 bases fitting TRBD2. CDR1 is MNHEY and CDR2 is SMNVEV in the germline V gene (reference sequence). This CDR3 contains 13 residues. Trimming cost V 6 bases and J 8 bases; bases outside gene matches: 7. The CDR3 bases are TGTGCCAGCAGGGCCAGCGGGGGGCCAACCCAGTACTTC. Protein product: CASRASGGPTQYF.

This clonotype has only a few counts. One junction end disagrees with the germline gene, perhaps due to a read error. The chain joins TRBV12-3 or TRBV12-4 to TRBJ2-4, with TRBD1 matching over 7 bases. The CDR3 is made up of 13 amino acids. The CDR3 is CASSLRMGDSADF. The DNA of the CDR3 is TGTGCCAGCAGTTTAAGGATGGGGGACAGCGCCGACTTC.